This is a list of T cell receptor beta chains from one sample in a study of response to subunit inactivated influenza vaccine. In TCRdb, the RT-PCR reads were re-called with MiXCR into one record per CDR3 protein. Among 560,000 or so distinct CDR3 sequences, 6% to 9% were seen once, and the ten largest hold 10% to 15%. The specimen was PBMCs from blood, collected approximately 25 months after vaccination. These receptors came from a man aged 50 to 69 who received an inactivated influenza vaccine. The CDR3 runs from the conserved cysteine through the conserved F or W. A D gene is named only where the DNA matches it firmly. Clone size, where shown, is once, few, many, or a class for clones that have expanded.

clone size: many; D gene: .; J gene: TRBJ2-7; V gene: TRBV10-3; CDR3 DNA: TGTGCCATCTTGGGGGAATCCTACGAGCAGTACTTC; CDR3 protein: CAILGESYEQYF
clone size: many; D gene: .; J gene: TRBJ2-3; V gene: TRBV9; CDR3 DNA: TGTGCCAGCAGCGTAGCGGCCACAGATACGCAGTATTTT; CDR3 protein: CASSVAATDTQYF
clone size: .; D gene: TRBD1; J gene: TRBJ2-7; V gene: TRBV3-1; CDR3 DNA: TGTGCCAGCAGCCAGTCGGACAGGTCAGGCCACGAGCAGTACTTC; CDR3 protein: CASSQSDRSGHEQYF
clone size: .; D gene: TRBD1; J gene: TRBJ1-5; V gene: TRBV20-1; CDR3 DNA: TGCAGTGCTAGCAGGGGGAGCAATCAGCCCCAGCATTTT; CDR3 protein: CSASRGSNQPQHF
clone size: .; D gene: .; J gene: TRBJ2-2; V gene: TRBV6-1; CDR3 DNA: TGTGCCATTTCCGGGACATTCATCCCCGGGGAGCTGTTTTTT; CDR3 protein: CAISGTFIPGELFF
clone size: .; D gene: TRBD1; J gene: TRBJ1-3; V gene: TRBV7-2; CDR3 DNA: TGTGCCAGCAGACCGACAGGGAACTCTGGAAACACCATATATTTT; CDR3 protein: CASRPTGNSGNTIYF
clone size: .; D gene: .; J gene: TRBJ2-2; V gene: TRBV12-3/TRBV12-4; CDR3 DNA: TGTGCCAGCGGAATGAGCACCGGGGAGCTGTTTTTT; CDR3 protein: CASGMSTGELFF
clone size: .; D gene: .; J gene: TRBJ2-1; V gene: TRBV27; CDR3 DNA: TGTGCCAGCAGGAGGCCGGGGCCCGGGGAGCAGTTCTTC; CDR3 protein: CASRRPGPGEQFF
clone size: .; D gene: .; J gene: TRBJ1-4; V gene: TRBV28; CDR3 DNA: TGTGCCAGCAGTGCAGGTGCCCTTGAAAAACTGTTTTTT; CDR3 protein: CASSAGALEKLFF
clone size: many; D gene: .; J gene: TRBJ2-7; V gene: TRBV4-2; CDR3 DNA: TGTGCCAGCAGCCAGGGATCCTCCTACGAGCAGTACTTC; CDR3 protein: CASSQGSSYEQYF
clone size: .; D gene: TRBD1; J gene: TRBJ2-5; V gene: TRBV3-1; CDR3 DNA: TGTGCCAGCAGCCAACCTAGGACAGGGGAAGAGACCCAGTACTTC; CDR3 protein: CASSQPRTGEETQYF
clone size: many; D gene: .; J gene: TRBJ1-1; V gene: TRBV4-3; CDR3 DNA: TGCGCCAGCAGCCAAGATCAGGCCACGCGCCGGTGGGACACTGAAGCTTTCTTT; CDR3 protein: CASSQDQATRRWDTEAFF
clone size: .; D gene: .; J gene: TRBJ2-5; V gene: TRBV30; CDR3 DNA: TGTGCCTGGGCCGGCTTGAAGACCCAGTACTTC; CDR3 protein: CAWAGLKTQYF
clone size: few; D gene: .; J gene: TRBJ1-1; V gene: TRBV29-1; CDR3 DNA: TGCAGCGTTGAAGATACCGGTCTCAACCCTGAAGCTTTCTTT; CDR3 protein: CSVEDTGLNPEAFF
clone size: few; D gene: .; J gene: TRBJ1-2; V gene: TRBV15; CDR3 DNA: TGTGCCACCAGCAGAGAACAGCTAAACTATGGCTACACCTTC; CDR3 protein: CATSREQLNYGYTF
clone size: few; D gene: TRBD1; J gene: TRBJ2-2; V gene: TRBV6-5; CDR3 DNA: TGTGCCAGCAGTTACGGACAGGGAATTTCCGGGGAGCTGTTTTTT; CDR3 protein: CASSYGQGISGELFF
clone size: few; D gene: .; J gene: TRBJ1-4; V gene: TRBV7-2; CDR3 DNA: TGTGCCAGCAGCCCCCGGGGGGGGCAGATTAATGAAAAACTGTTTTTT; CDR3 protein: CASSPRGGQINEKLFF
clone size: few; D gene: .; J gene: TRBJ2-7; V gene: TRBV7-2; CDR3 DNA: TGTGCCAGCAGCTTAATATCTACAGGGTTTAGCGAGCAGTACTTC; CDR3 protein: CASSLISTGFSEQYF
clone size: .; D gene: .; J gene: TRBJ2-5; V gene: TRBV15; CDR3 DNA: TGTGCCACCAGCAGAGTGGGAGGTATAGAGACCCAGTACTTC; CDR3 protein: CATSRVGGIETQYF
clone size: .; D gene: .; J gene: TRBJ1-5; V gene: TRBV23-1; CDR3 DNA: TGCGCCAGCAGTCAATCGCATCAGGGAATTAGAAGCAATCAGCCCCAGCATTTT; CDR3 protein: CASSQSHQGIRSNQPQHF
clone size: few; D gene: .; J gene: TRBJ2-7; V gene: TRBV20-1; CDR3 DNA: TGCAGTGCTAGAGATTTAGGCAGTCCCTCCTACGAGCAGTACTTC; CDR3 protein: CSARDLGSPSYEQYF
clone size: .; D gene: .; J gene: TRBJ2-5; V gene: TRBV3-1; CDR3 DNA: TGTGCCAGCAGGGGGATGGGTACAAAGACCCAGTACTTC; CDR3 protein: CASRGMGTKTQYF
clone size: few; D gene: .; J gene: TRBJ1-5; V gene: TRBV4-3; CDR3 DNA: TGCGCCAGCAGCGAGGGGCAGTTGCAGCCCCAGCATTTT; CDR3 protein: CASSEGQLQPQHF
clone size: many; D gene: .; J gene: TRBJ1-5; V gene: TRBV21-1; CDR3 DNA: TGTGCCAGCAGCCCCCCGAGGGGGTATGAGAGCAATCAGCCCCAGCATTTT; CDR3 protein: CASSPPRGYESNQPQHF
clone size: few; D gene: .; J gene: TRBJ2-1; V gene: TRBV20-1; CDR3 DNA: TGCAGTGCTAGCGACGACTTGTATGAGCAGTTCTTC; CDR3 protein: CSASDDLYEQFF
clone size: many; D gene: .; J gene: TRBJ2-7; V gene: TRBV5-1; CDR3 DNA: TGCGCCAGCAGGCCATCCAGGGCTGGAGAGCAGTACTTC; CDR3 protein: CASRPSRAGEQYF
clone size: few; D gene: .; J gene: TRBJ1-2; V gene: TRBV7-2; CDR3 DNA: TGTGCAGCTGACCCTTCTGGCTACACCTTC; CDR3 protein: CAADPSGYTF
clone size: few; D gene: .; J gene: TRBJ2-1; V gene: TRBV7-9; CDR3 DNA: TGTGCCAGCAGCGCCCAGACTGGAGATGAGCAGTTCTTC; CDR3 protein: CASSAQTGDEQFF
clone size: few; D gene: .; J gene: TRBJ2-2; V gene: TRBV5-1; CDR3 DNA: TGCGCCAGCAGGTTTGGGAACACCGGGGAGCTGTTTTTT; CDR3 protein: CASRFGNTGELFF
clone size: .; D gene: .; J gene: TRBJ2-1; V gene: TRBV21-1; CDR3 DNA: TGTGCCAGCAGCAAAATTTGGGGGACTAGCTCCTACAATGAGCAGTTCTTC; CDR3 protein: CASSKIWGTSSYNEQFF
clone size: .; D gene: .; J gene: TRBJ1-6; V gene: TRBV5-5; CDR3 DNA: TGTGCCAGCAGCTGGGAGGCGGGGAGTAATTCACCCCTCCACTTT; CDR3 protein: CASSWEAGSNSPLHF
clone size: few; D gene: TRBD1; J gene: TRBJ2-7; V gene: TRBV4-2; CDR3 DNA: TGTGCCAGCAGCCAAGCCACTCAACAGGGGGTCTCCTACGAGCAGTACTTC; CDR3 protein: CASSQATQQGVSYEQYF
clone size: few; D gene: .; J gene: TRBJ2-5; V gene: TRBV7-8; CDR3 DNA: TGTGCCAGCAGCGTTCACCAGGGGCGGGAGACCCAGTACTTC; CDR3 protein: CASSVHQGRETQYF
clone size: many; D gene: TRBD2; J gene: TRBJ2-2; V gene: TRBV7-2; CDR3 DNA: TGTGCCAGCAGCTTTCAGCCACTAGCGGGTTACACCGGGGAGCTGTTTTTT; CDR3 protein: CASSFQPLAGYTGELFF
clone size: .; D gene: TRBD2; J gene: TRBJ2-3; V gene: TRBV11-2; CDR3 DNA: TGTGCCAGCAGCTTAAGGCCTAGCGGGAACACAGATACGCAGTATTTT; CDR3 protein: CASSLRPSGNTDTQYF
clone size: few; D gene: .; J gene: TRBJ1-1; V gene: TRBV30; CDR3 DNA: TGTGCCTGGACACGAGGCGGGCCGAACACTGAAGCTTTCTTT; CDR3 protein: CAWTRGGPNTEAFF
clone size: many; D gene: TRBD1; J gene: TRBJ2-7; V gene: TRBV15; CDR3 DNA: TGTGCCACCAGCAACATCTTACAGGGGGCCTACGAGCAGTACTTC; CDR3 protein: CATSNILQGAYEQYF
clone size: few; D gene: TRBD2; J gene: TRBJ2-1; V gene: TRBV3-1; CDR3 DNA: TGTGCCAGCAGCCAAGATTTTGGACTAGCGGGAGGCGATGAGCAGTTCTTC; CDR3 protein: CASSQDFGLAGGDEQFF
clone size: few; D gene: .; J gene: TRBJ1-1; V gene: TRBV7-2; CDR3 DNA: TGTGCCAGCAGCAAAACCCCAGGGACGGCCACTGAAGCTTTCTTT; CDR3 protein: CASSKTPGTATEAFF
clone size: .; D gene: TRBD2; J gene: TRBJ2-3; V gene: TRBV4-2; CDR3 DNA: TGTGCCAGCAGCCCCAGGGGACTAGGGTTTACAGATACGCAGTATTTT; CDR3 protein: CASSPRGLGFTDTQYF
clone size: few; D gene: .; J gene: TRBJ2-3; V gene: TRBV4-2; CDR3 DNA: TGTGCCAGCAGCCCCCAGGGTCCACCTGAAGGAGATACGCAGTATTTT; CDR3 protein: CASSPQGPPEGDTQYF
clone size: few; D gene: .; J gene: TRBJ2-2; V gene: TRBV4-1; CDR3 DNA: TGCGCCAGCAGCCAAGACTATGCCGGGGAGCTGTTTTTT; CDR3 protein: CASSQDYAGELFF
clone size: few; D gene: TRBD1; J gene: TRBJ2-7; V gene: TRBV29-1; CDR3 DNA: TGCAGCGTTGAATATCGGACAGGGGTGGACTACGAGCAGTACTTC; CDR3 protein: CSVEYRTGVDYEQYF
clone size: .; D gene: .; J gene: TRBJ1-1; V gene: TRBV18; CDR3 DNA: TGTGCCAGCTCACCAGATCAGGGGCGGGACACTGAAGCTTTCTTT; CDR3 protein: CASSPDQGRDTEAFF
clone size: .; D gene: TRBD1; J gene: TRBJ2-4; V gene: TRBV20-1; CDR3 DNA: TGCAGTGCTCGGGGACAGGGCGGGAGTCGTAGTAGGAACATTCAGTACTTC; CDR3 protein: CSARGQGGSRSRNIQYF
clone size: .; D gene: .; J gene: TRBJ1-6; V gene: TRBV24-1; CDR3 DNA: TGTGCCACCAGTGAGGCCAGGTGGGGTTCACCCCTCCACTTT; CDR3 protein: CATSEARWGSPLHF
clone size: .; D gene: .; J gene: TRBJ2-5; V gene: TRBV7-2; CDR3 DNA: TGTGCCAGCAGCTTAATCTCACGGAAAGAGACCCAGTACTTC; CDR3 protein: CASSLISRKETQYF
clone size: many; D gene: .; J gene: TRBJ2-2; V gene: TRBV9; CDR3 DNA: TGTGCCAGCAGCGTAGGGGCAGACCCGGTTTCCGGGGAGCTGTTTTTT; CDR3 protein: CASSVGADPVSGELFF
clone size: few; D gene: TRBD2; J gene: TRBJ2-1; V gene: TRBV12-3/TRBV12-4; CDR3 DNA: TGTGCCAGCAACGCCGGGACTAGAGAATACAATGAGCAGTTCTTC; CDR3 protein: CASNAGTREYNEQFF
clone size: few; D gene: .; J gene: TRBJ1-3; V gene: TRBV7-8; CDR3 DNA: TGTGCCAGCAGCTTGTCGACAGGCGCAGGAAACACCATATATTTT; CDR3 protein: CASSLSTGAGNTIYF